The present entry profiles one TCR beta chain with its context. Its specificity is unknown. Clones were read by immunoSEQ multiplex PCR, and TCRdb kept only the in-frame ones, dropping some. The table includes around 150,000 clones, about 92% detected once. This record comes from a study of T cell responses to AZD1222 COVID-19 vaccine. Whole-study findings and limits: With two AZD1222 doses given, Spike-specific TCR breadth and depth both rose.

V lost 5 bases and J lost 4; bases outside the gene matches: 11. Germline V gene lookup returns CDR1 MDHEN and CDR2 SYDVKM. The CDR3 consists of 15 residues. The receptor was derived from an adult who received the AZD1222 COVID-19 vaccine. The starting material was peripheral blood, obtained 28 days after the second AZD1222 dose. The chain employs TRBV28 and TRBJ2-7, with 7 bases fitting TRBD1. CDR3 sequence reads: CASSPPSRQGYEQYF. The CDR3 DNA sequence: TGTGCCAGCAGTCCCCCGTCCCGACAGGGTTACGAGCAGTACTTC.